The 9 T cell receptor beta chains given below trace back to one sample, sequenced in a study of blood T cell repertoires in COVID-19 (dated by TCRdb to the early 2020s). Libraries were prepared through the immunoSEQ multiplex PCR assay. The table was pulled from immuneACCESS by TCRdb, which kept in-frame rearrangements only. Such tables lose some clones; where checked, under half of the loss comes from unresolved V genes, and the rest has no known cause. Here the sample has some 170,000 clones; about 79% occur a single time. The biggest ten clones account for 26% of the sample. Sequenced: peripheral blood. Every receptor here comes from a woman between 65 and 79 years old with acute or convalescent COVID-19.

The chain employs TRBV2 and TRBJ2-7; D remains ambiguous. This CDR3 is 15 amino acids long. In germline, CDR1 is SNHLY, CDR2 FYNNEI. Trimming pared 10 bases from V and 4 bases from J, leaving 23 bases between. The CDR3 loop is CAILTRHPSKYEQYF. The CDR3, as DNA: TGTGCCATCCTGACACGACACCCTTCAAAGTACGAGCAGTACTTC. Full variable domain (missing parts from reference TRBV2 and TRBJ2-7): EPEVTQTPSHQVTQMGQEVILRCVPISNHLYFYWYRQILGQKVEFLVSFYNNEISEKSEIFDDQFSVERPDGSNFTLKIRSTKLEDSAMYFCAILTRHPSKYEQYFGPGTRLTVT.

On this clone itself: Different DNA sequences within this sample yield the same CDR3. V is TRBV19 and J is TRBJ1-2, with TRBD1 identical over 9 bases. The CDR3 is made up of 14 amino acids. The junction had 3 bases not matched to a gene; V was cut back by 3 bases and J by 4 bases. Germline V lookup: CDR1 LNHDA, CDR2 SQIVND (reference sequence). The CDR3 DNA is TGTGCCAGTAGTATGGGACAGGGCGGCTATGGCTACACCTTC. Translating it yields CASSMGQGGYGYTF.

Details on this clone: A much more abundant neighbour one base away suggests this may be a read error. V and J are TRBV7-6 and TRBJ1-5; tentative D call: TRBD1 (5 bases). The CDR3 spans 13 residues. The germline V gene has CDR1 SGHVS and CDR2 FNYEAQ. Trimming cost V 1 base and J 5 bases, with 6 bases left between them. The CDR3 sequence: CASSLGGDQPQHF. The DNA for the CDR3 is TGTGCCAGCAGCTTAGGGGGGGATCAGCCCCAGCATTTT.

The chain uses TRBV24-1 and TRBJ2-1; 9 bases fit TRBD2. The length of the CDR3 is 20 residues. Losses at the gene ends were 2 bases for V and 4 bases for J; bases not matched to a gene: 17. Germline CDR1 and CDR2: KGHDR and SFDVKD. This chain's CDR3 is CATSDYSASGTRINYNEQFF. As DNA, the CDR3 is TGTGCCACCAGTGATTATTCGGCTAGCGGGACCAGGATAAATTACAATGAGCAGTTCTTC.

The rearrangement joins TRBV18 to TRBJ2-3, with 8 bases lining up with TRBD2. This CDR3 spans 15 amino acids. The trim removed 3 bases at V and 2 bases at J, leaving 4 bases unmatched. Germline CDR1 reads KGHSH; CDR2 reads LQKENI. CDR3 nucleotide sequence: TGTGCCAGCTCACCGTCACTAGCGGACACAGATACGCAGTATTTT. It encodes CASSPSLADTDTQYF.

This clone showed up just a few times. This chain links TRBV18 with TRBJ2-6; TRBD1 aligns across 9 bases. The CDR3 is 15 amino acids. V lost 8 bases to trimming and J lost 0 bases; unmatched junction nucleotides: 2. The germline V gene encodes CDR1 KGHSH and CDR2 LQKENI. CDR3 bases: TGTGCCAGCCTGGACAGGGGCTCTGGGGCCAACGTCCTGACTTTC. It encodes CASLDRGSGANVLTF.

The gene calls are TRBV20-1 and TRBJ2-5; 8 positions agree with TRBD1. The germline V gene has CDR1 DFQATT and CDR2 SNEGSKA (reference sequence). The CDR3 length is 14 residues. With V trimmed by 3 bases and J by 3 bases, 6 bases remained unmatched. The CDR3 reads CSASKEDREETQYF. In DNA, the CDR3 is TGCAGTGCTAGTAAGGAGGACAGGGAAGAGACCCAGTACTTC.

V is TRBV2 and J is TRBJ2-5; D uncertain. Germline loops: CDR1 SNHLY, CDR2 FYNNEI. This CDR3 contains 11 residues. V was shortened by 7 bases and J by 2 bases, with 5 bases between the two germline ends. The CDR3 protein is CASTKQETQYF. The DNA of the CDR3 is TGTGCCAGCACCAAACAAGAGACCCAGTACTTC.

This clone occurred once. The chain is built from TRBV7-9 and TRBJ1-5, with D possibly TRBD1 on 5 matching bases. Germline V CDR1 and CDR2: SEHNR, FQNEAQ (reference sequence). Trimming cost V 5 bases and J 2 bases, with 10 bases left between them. This CDR3 has 14 residues. The CDR3 loop is CASSQGGGNQPQHF. Here the CDR3 DNA reads TGTGCCAGCAGCCAAGGAGGGGGCAATCAGCCCCAGCATTTT.